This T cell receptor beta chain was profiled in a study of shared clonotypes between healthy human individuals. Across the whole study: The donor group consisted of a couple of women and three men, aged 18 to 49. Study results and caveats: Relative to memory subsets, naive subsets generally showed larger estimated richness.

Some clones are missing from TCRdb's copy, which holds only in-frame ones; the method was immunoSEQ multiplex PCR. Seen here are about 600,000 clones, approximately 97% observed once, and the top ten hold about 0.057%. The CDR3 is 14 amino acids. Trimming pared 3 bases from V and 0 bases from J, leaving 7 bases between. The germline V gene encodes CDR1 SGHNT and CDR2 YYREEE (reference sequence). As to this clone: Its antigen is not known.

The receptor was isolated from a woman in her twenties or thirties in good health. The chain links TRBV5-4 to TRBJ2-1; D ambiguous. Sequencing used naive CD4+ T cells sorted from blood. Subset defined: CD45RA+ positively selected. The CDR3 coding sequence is TGTGCCAGCAGCTGGACCAGCTCCTACAATGAGCAGTTCTTC. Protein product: CASSWTSSYNEQFF.